Listed below are T cell receptor beta chains from one sample, sequenced in a study of T cell responses to AZD1222 COVID-19 vaccine. Data came from immunoSEQ multiplex PCR; TCRdb stores just in-frame clones and leaves some out. The top ten hold 4.5% of the sample, which has about 94,000 clones, around 85% seen once. The input for sequencing was peripheral blood, taken 28 days after the second AZD1222 dose. The receptors come from an adult who received the AZD1222 COVID-19 vaccine. Each CDR3 is given with its conserved first and last residue. D genes are given only for firm matches. Not all rows give a size; the values are once, few, many and, for expanded clones, a class.

d_call cdr3_length j_call clone_size v_call cdr3_nt cdr3_aa
. 15 TRBJ1-3 . TRBV6-5 TGTGCCAGCAGTAGAGCGGGTCTCTCTGGAAACACCATATATTTT CASSRAGLSGNTIYF
. 15 TRBJ2-5 . TRBV6-2/TRBV6-3 TGTGCCAGCAGTGCCGGAGGTGAATTTCAAGAGACCCAGTACTTC CASSAGGEFQETQYF
. 13 TRBJ2-3 . TRBV7-2 TGTGCCAGCAGCCCAGGCCCCACAGATACGCAGTATTTT CASSPGPTDTQYF
. 14 TRBJ2-5 . TRBV5-6 TGTGCCAGCAGCTCGTGGGGCACTTCCGAGACCCAGTACTTC CASSSWGTSETQYF
. 13 TRBJ2-7 . TRBV27 TGTGCCAGCAGTTACGCAGGGCGGAACGAGCAGTACTTC CASSYAGRNEQYF
TRBD2 15 TRBJ2-1 . TRBV19 TGTGCCAGTAGTACTGGGACTAGCGGGCTTAATGAGCAGTTCTTC CASSTGTSGLNEQFF
TRBD2 15 TRBJ2-1 . TRBV9 TGTGCCAGCAGCGTAGGCGGGGGGGCCTACAATGAGCAGTTCTTC CASSVGGGAYNEQFF
. 17 TRBJ1-1 . TRBV10-3 TGTGCCATCAGTGAGTCGGGGTGGGGCAGTAGAGATACTGAAGCTTTCTTT CAISESGWGSRDTEAFF
. 15 TRBJ2-3 once TRBV14 TGTGCCAGCAGCCTTCCTAGAGGTTTTCAGGATACGCAGTATTTT CASSLPRGFQDTQYF
. 15 TRBJ2-2 . TRBV18 TGTGCCAGCTCACCACCGGGGGGAGGCACCGGGGAGCTGTTTTTT CASSPPGGGTGELFF
TRBD1 16 TRBJ1-3 once TRBV9 TGTGCCAGCAGCGTAACAGGGGTAATCTCTGGAAACACCATATATTTT CASSVTGVISGNTIYF
TRBD1 13 TRBJ1-4 . TRBV19 TGTGCCAGCTCCGGGACAGGGCAAGAAAAACTGTTTTTT CASSGTGQEKLFF
TRBD2 17 TRBJ2-1 . TRBV10-1 TGCGCCAGCAGTCAAGGACTAGCGGGAGGGCCCCACAATGAGCAGTTCTTC CASSQGLAGGPHNEQFF
. 14 TRBJ2-1 . TRBV11-2 TGTGCCAGCGGGTCGGGAACTCTTGCCACTGAGCAGTTCTTC CASGSGTLATEQFF
. 13 TRBJ1-1 . TRBV4-1 TGCGCCAGCAGCCGAGGACAGCACACTGAAGCTTTCTTT CASSRGQHTEAFF
. 14 TRBJ1-6 . TRBV10-2 TGCGCCAGCAGTGAGTACAGGGCAAATTCACCCCTCCACTTT CASSEYRANSPLHF
. 15 TRBJ2-7 . TRBV5-4 TGTGCCAGCAGCGAAGGACGGGGGTCGGCCTACGAGCAGTACTTC CASSEGRGSAYEQYF
TRBD2 18 TRBJ2-7 . TRBV4-2 TGTGCCAGCAGCCAAGCACCGGGGGGACTAGCGAGCGCCTACGAGCAGTACTTC CASSQAPGGLASAYEQYF
. 12 TRBJ2-3 . TRBV28 TGTGCCAGCAGTTCCGAGACGGGACTGCAGTATTTT CASSSETGLQYF
. 14 TRBJ1-2 . TRBV5-1 TGCGCCAGCAGCTTGGAGGGGGACATCCGCGGCTACACCTTC CASSLEGDIRGYTF
. 22 TRBJ1-5 . TRBV6-4 TGTGCCAGCAGTGACTCGAATCTTGATAGTTTATCAGCTACTACTAGCAATCAGCCCCAGCATTTT CASSDSNLDSLSATTSNQPQHF
. 15 TRBJ1-2 . TRBV4-1 TGCGCCAGCAGCCAAGATCCAGGGCAGGGGTATGGCTACACCTTC CASSQDPGQGYGYTF
TRBD2 15 TRBJ2-3 . TRBV30 TGTGCCTGGAGTGCAGCTAGCGGGGGGGCCGCTACGCAGTATTTT CAWSAASGGAATQYF
. 15 TRBJ1-4 . TRBV25-1 TGTGCCAGCAGTGAATATAACCAGCTTAATGAAAAACTGTTTTTT CASSEYNQLNEKLFF
TRBD2 23 TRBJ2-1 . TRBV18 TGTGCCAGCTCGCTCGCCGGGACAGGGACTAGCGGGAGAACATGGAGCTCCTACAATGAGCAGTTCTTC CASSLAGTGTSGRTWSSYNEQFF
TRBD1 16 TRBJ1-6 . TRBV9 TGTGCCAGCAGCGCCACCGGGACAGGGGGCAATTCACCCCTCCACTTT CASSATGTGGNSPLHF
TRBD2 16 TRBJ2-3 . TRBV29-1 TGCAGCGTTGCTGGGGGGGACTCTGCTAGCACAGATACGCAGTATTTT CSVAGGDSASTDTQYF
. 12 TRBJ1-1 . TRBV18 TGTGCCAGCTCAGCCATTAACACTGAAGCTTTCTTT CASSAINTEAFF
. 16 TRBJ2-2 once TRBV3-1/TRBV3-2 TGTGCCAGCAGCCAAGATCGAGGCAGGGCAGAAGGGGAGCTGTTTTTT CASSQDRGRAEGELFF
. 16 TRBJ1-3 . TRBV4-1 TGCGCCAGCAGCCAGCCTGGACGTAGTACTGGAAACACCATATATTTT CASSQPGRSTGNTIYF
. 15 TRBJ2-5 . TRBV15 TGTGCCACCAGCAGAGATAGGGGGGCCCAAGAGACCCAGTACTTC CATSRDRGAQETQYF
TRBD1 16 TRBJ2-2 . TRBV18 TGTGCCAGCTCAACTCTGGGACAGGGAAACACCGGGGAGCTGTTTTTT CASSTLGQGNTGELFF
. 11 TRBJ2-7 . TRBV25-1 TGTGCCAGCAGTGAATTGGCGGAGCAGTACTTC CASSELAEQYF
. 13 TRBJ1-3 once TRBV3-1/TRBV3-2 TGTGCCAGCAGCCAAGACAATGGAAACACCATATATTTT CASSQDNGNTIYF
TRBD1 16 TRBJ2-2 . TRBV10-2 TGCGCCAGCAGTGACAGGACAGGGGGCAGGGCCGGGGAGCTGTTTTTT CASSDRTGGRAGELFF
. 14 TRBJ1-1 . TRBV29-1 TGCAGCGTTGACAGCCTAAGGGTCCCCACTGAAGCTTTCTTT CSVDSLRVPTEAFF
. 16 TRBJ2-1 . TRBV2 TGTGCCAGCAGGGTTCAACAGGGAGGGAGCGTCAATGAGCAGTTCTTC CASRVQQGGSVNEQFF
. 14 TRBJ1-4 once TRBV5-8 TGTGCCAGCAGCGGAGGACAGCTTCATGAAAAACTGTTTTTT CASSGGQLHEKLFF
TRBD1 17 TRBJ1-6 few TRBV27 TGTGCCAGCAGCCGACTTCAGACAGGGAGATATAATTCACCCCTCCACTTT CASSRLQTGRYNSPLHF
. 17 TRBJ1-2 few TRBV14 TGTGCCAGCAGCCGATCCGGGACACCTTTAGCTAACTATGGCTACACCTTC CASSRSGTPLANYGYTF